This section outlines one TCR beta chain sequence together with its context. This entry belongs to a study of blood T cells in healthy people across ages. Study information: There was about one barcoded beta molecule captured by template switching per two T cells.

CDR3 length: 16 amino acids. With 4 bases clipped from V and 1 base from J, the junction kept 9 bases outside the gene matches. The germline V gene has CDR1 MDHEN and CDR2 SYDVKM. For the second PCR, which ran for 7 to 11 cycles, a sample-barcoded 5' primer and a J-beta primer mix were used. Per sample, CDR3-containing paired-end reads numbered at least 2.5 million. TCRdb processed the 5' RACE reads anew with MiXCR; each CDR3 protein has one entry. Of hundreds of thousands of distinct CDR3 sequences listed, approximately 24% are singletons. These same records also appear under a second study, on T cells of mothers and their children. That source adds: Using the M1S primer, the second PCR added sample barcodes along with 2-4 random nucleotides.

This clonotype originated in a boy younger than 18 in good health. The chain recombines TRBV28 with TRBJ2-7; 8 positions match TRBD1. The sample taken for sequencing was blood. The CDR3 DNA sequence: TGTGCCAGCAGTTACCCGGACAGGGCCCTTTCCTACGAGCAGTACTTC. Protein product: CASSYPDRALSYEQYF.